The entry below describes one TCR beta chain. Its specific antigen is unknown. Base qualities are not at hand, and no much larger clone is one base apart. This record belongs to a study of blood T cell repertoires in COVID-19 (TCRdb year 2020). For the wider study: Collaborator samples came from the United States, Italy and Spain and covered acute and convalescent phases of COVID-19. The material from the prospective study consisted of cDNA or gDNA derived from T cells, B-cell-depleted T cells, or PBMCs. Subjects who had been exposed to COVID-19, were actively infected with it, or had recovered from it provided the deeply sampled blood TCRbeta repertoires that made up the dataset. The repertoires were released in a freely available public database meant as a resource for research on the immune response to SARS-CoV-2. Samples were obtained from the ongoing ImmuneRACE study (first 160 participants) and from over 1,000 subjects provided by 6 global collaborators. The sample metadata nearly always contained a de-identified subject ID, COVID-19 status, age in years and sex. HLA class I and class II types, where available, came from metadata supplied by the sample provider rather than from assay-based typing.

Broader findings and caveats from the paper: The amount of clinical and demographic metadata varied by source and participant and was provided uncurated.

The immunoSEQ Assay, a bias-controlled multiplex PCR, was used to amplify TCRbeta CDR3 regions from genomic DNA. The original methods were these. Within the assay, amplification of reference gene primers was used to estimate how many nucleated cells each sample contained. To quantify the absolute abundance of each unique TCRbeta CDR3 rearrangement, sequence reads were collapsed and filtered. For each sample, productive Simpson clonality was calculated as the square root of Simpson's diversity index over productive rearrangements. The source is immuneACCESS, and TCRdb retained only in-frame sequences with V and J called. Part of the clones is not carried over; for the studies checked, unresolved V genes explain less than half of this, and the remainder is unexplained. V, J and clone size are those of that table, while D and trimming were read from the DNA. In this sample the table shows 70,000 or so clones, about nine tenths of which occur a single time. In total, the top ten clones hold around 6.7% of the sample.

Measured from the cysteine to the phenylalanine, the CDR3 is 14 residues long. CDR3 DNA is the only sequence kept; it has 42 bases, read in frame from the first base. V is cut back by 3 bases and J by 7 bases, with 6 bases in the junction unmatched. Taken from the germline V gene (reference sequence), the CDR1 and CDR2 loops are LNHDA and SQIVND. Whole blood was collected in K2EDTA tubes by collaborating institutions according to the institutions' own protocols. Collaborator samples were shipped for TCRbeta analysis as frozen whole blood, isolated PBMCs, or DNA extracted from either sample type. The sequencing input was peripheral blood. Recombination connected TRBV19 to TRBJ1-5, with TRBD1 identical over 7 junction bases. This sequence was found in a woman at least 80 years old with active COVID-19. The CDR3 reads CASSITGDGQPQHF. The DNA reads as follows: TGTGCCAGTAGTATTACAGGGGACGGGCAGCCCCAGCATTTT.